This entry concerns a single T cell receptor (beta chain). Its antigen is unknown. The data stem from a study of shared clonotypes between healthy human individuals. The germline V and J ends were trimmed by 1 base and 3 bases, with 10 bases remaining between them. CDR1 SGHRS and CDR2 YFSETQ come from the germline V gene. This CDR3 region has 14 residues. Method: immunoSEQ multiplex PCR; TCRdb's copy keeps in-frame clones and lacks some. The table shows about 770,000 clones, with roughly two thirds occurring only once. Regarding the study as a whole: Of the naive CD4 clonotypes, roughly 5.2% were shared across a few donors. Since donors were few, the genetic and exposure-history diversity represented was limited.

All of the donors resided in Nashville, Tennessee, and each was a Caucasian adult. Sequenced material: memory CD4+ T cells sorted from blood. Subset indicated: CD45RA-negative fraction. This chain uses TRBV5-1 with TRBJ2-5; the D gene is possibly TRBD1 (5 bases). The sequence was collected from a woman in her twenties or thirties in good health. CDR3 in DNA: TGCGCCAGCAGCTTGAGGGGCGGTAAAGAGACCCAGTACTTC. Amino acids: CASSLRGGKETQYF.